The present T cell receptor (beta chain) was sequenced within a study of blood T cell repertoires in COVID-19. On the study more broadly: PBMCs, B-cell-depleted T cells, or T cells provided the cDNA or gDNA that made up the material.

Libraries were prepared by immunoSEQ multiplex PCR; TCRdb keeps only in-frame clonotypes and omits some of them. The top ten hold around 4.5% of the sample, which has around 99,000 clones, more than 70% seen once. The CDR3 length is 18 residues. CDR1 is LNHDA, CDR2 SQIVND, per germline (reference sequence). J was trimmed by 7 bases and V by 2 bases; bases with no gene match: 14. The TCR was taken from a man in his 70s with acute or convalescent COVID-19. Material for sequencing was peripheral blood. The chain couples TRBV19 to TRBJ1-4, with 9 bases identical to TRBD1. The CDR3 DNA is TGTGCCAGTAGTATATCGGGACAGGGATATGGTGCTGGTGAAAAACTGTTTTTT. It codes for CASSISGQGYGAGEKLFF.